These 5 T cell receptor beta chains came from one sample sequenced in a study of post-analysis software for immune sequencing data (dated by TCRdb to between 2014 and 2017). What the authors observed across the whole study: Significantly higher frequencies in patients than in controls were found for five TRBV segments, including TRBV5-6, TRBV5-1 and TRBV20-1.

Their specific antigens are unknown. The library was generated by PCR. Sequencing was carried out with an Illumina HiSeq 2500. To reduce PCR and sequencing biases, unique molecular identifiers were incorporated into the TCR beta cDNA libraries. TCRdb trimmed the raw reads at Q25, called clones with MiXCR and kept productive beta chains. Identical CDR3 protein sequences are pooled into one entry, listed with their most common genes and DNA. The sample table lists 600,000 to 750,000 distinct CDR3 sequences, approximately 59% of them with a count of one. The top ten clones comprise about 10% of the sample. The sample comprised blood. All receptors come from a girl aged 2 to 10 with multiple sclerosis.

The V call is TRBV20-1, the J call TRBJ1-2; D is undetermined. Trimming stripped 2 bases from V and 6 bases from J, with 10 bases between. From germline, CDR1 is DFQATT and CDR2 SNEGSKA (reference sequence). The CDR3 is 12 residues long. The CDR3 bases are TGCAGTGCTAGATCGAGTTCCGATGGCTACACCTTC. Translation: CSARSSSDGYTF.

A few counts support this clonotype. The CDR3: CASSEQGAYNEQFF. The DNA for the CDR3 is TGTGCCAGCAGTGAACAGGGGGCCTACAATGAGCAGTTCTTC. The V and J genes are TRBV2 and TRBJ2-1; 7 nucleotides align to TRBD1. With V trimmed by 2 bases and J by 2 bases, 0 bases remained unmatched. Germline V gene lookup returns CDR1 SNHLY and CDR2 FYNNEI. The CDR3 totals 14 residues.

The CDR3 region is CASSLGLRDGSEAFF. In DNA form, the CDR3 reads TGTGCCAGCAGCTTGGGGCTGCGGGACGGCAGTGAAGCTTTCTTT. The rearrangement joins TRBV5-5 to TRBJ1-1, with a weak D call TRBD1 (5 bases). Germline CDR1 and CDR2: SGHKS and YYEKEE (reference sequence). The CDR3 sequence is 15 residues long. Between the trimmed V and J ends, which lost 0 bases and 7 bases, there was a span of 16 bases.

The rearrangement uses TRBV2 and TRBJ2-3; D is unclear. Looked up from germline, CDR1 is SNHLY and CDR2 is FYNNEI. The ends were cut back, 10 bases at V and 3 bases at J, with 11 bases in the middle. CDR3 length equals 12 residues. CDR3 protein: CATQDTTDTQYF. In DNA, the CDR3 is TGTGCCACCCAAGACACAACAGATACGCAGTATTTT.

V usage is TRBV6-6 and J usage is TRBJ2-7; 10 bases are shared with TRBD1. The end of the DNA is better explained by TRBJ2-5, so the J call may be wrong. The CDR3 totals 16 residues. Germline V gives CDR1 MNHNY, CDR2 SVGAGI (reference sequence). The CDR3 sequence is CASSSRQGAFGGTQYF. The CDR3 DNA follows: TGTGCCAGCAGTTCCCGACAGGGGGCGTTTGGAGGGACCCAGTACTTC.